These 20 T cell receptor beta chains originate from one sample sequenced in a study of T cell responses to AZD1222 COVID-19 vaccine. Produced via immunoSEQ multiplex PCR; TCRdb's table is partial and in-frame only. The sample carries 60,000 to 85,000 clones, 70% to 80% recorded once. The sequenced sample was peripheral blood, obtained 28 days after the second dose of the MenACWY control vaccine. These receptors all come from an adult who received the MenACWY meningococcal vaccine as a control.

This chain uses TRBV5-1 with TRBJ2-3; 14 bases agree with TRBD2. The germline CDR1 and CDR2 sequences are SGHRS and YFSETQ. The CDR3 contains 16 residues. With 3 bases clipped from V and 3 bases from J, the junction kept 3 bases outside the gene matches. CDR3 nucleotide sequence: TGCGCCAGCAGCTCGGGGACTAGCGGGGGAACAGATACGCAGTATTTT. Amino acid sequence: CASSSGTSGGTDTQYF.

J is TRBJ2-7 and V is TRBV5-8; D is possibly TRBD2 (5 bases). CDR1 and CDR2 (germline): SGHTS, YDEGEE. The V gene lost 4 bases and the J gene lost 4 bases, with 12 bases spanning the gap. The CDR3 runs to 13 residues. This chain's CDR3 is CASSPRALYEQYF. DNA of the CDR3: TGTGCCAGCAGCCCGCGGGCTCTTTACGAGCAGTACTTC.

This rearrangement joins TRBV15 to TRBJ2-3; D perhaps matches TRBD2 (6 bases). The CDR3 runs to 13 residues. V lost 0 bases to trimming and J lost 14 bases, with 15 bases between them. In germline, CDR1 is LNHNV, CDR2 YYDKDF (reference sequence). CDR3 residues: CATSRDRGGILYF. DNA for the CDR3: TGTGCCACCAGCAGAGATCGGGGCGGGATTTTGTATTTT.

The chain uses TRBV12-3 or TRBV12-4 and TRBJ1-4, with D possibly matching TRBD1 (5 bases). Trimming took 6 bases from V and 13 from J, leaving 15 bases between them. The CDR3 covers 12 residues. The CDR3 nucleotides are TGTGCCAGCAGCCGGGACGTCCAACGACTGTTTTTT. Protein sequence: CASSRDVQRLFF.

The chain links TRBV9 to TRBJ1-1; the D gene is possibly TRBD1 (5 bases). V was cut by 2 bases and J by 1 base, with 12 bases left in between. CDR1 SGDLS and CDR2 YYNGEE come from the germline V gene. CDR3 size: 15 residues. The CDR3, as DNA: TGTGCCAGCAGCGTGGTCCCGGACAAGAACACTGAAGCTTTCTTT. The encoded protein is CASSVVPDKNTEAFF.

The chain carries TRBV28 and TRBJ2-4, with D uncertain. Between the trimmed V and J ends, which lost 5 bases and 7 bases, there was a span of 18 bases. In germline, CDR1 is MDHEN, CDR2 SYDVKM. The CDR3 length is 15 residues. CDR3 residues: CASSVQQNLRNIQYF. For the CDR3, the DNA is TGTGCCAGCAGTGTACAGCAAAACTTAAGGAACATTCAGTACTTC.

The V call is TRBV11-2, the J call TRBJ2-2; either TRBD1 or TRBD2 may supply D (6 bases each). Germline-derived CDR1 and CDR2 are SGHAT and FQNNGV. The V end was cut by 5 bases, the J end by 5 bases, with 15 bases between. The CDR3 runs to 15 residues. The CDR3 loop is CASSPLGGGTGELFF. CDR3 in DNA: TGTGCCAGCAGCCCATTAGGGGGAGGAACCGGGGAGCTGTTTTTT.

This sequence joins TRBV11-2 and TRBJ1-3; TRBD1 is a possible D gene (5 bases). This CDR3 region has 17 residues. V was shortened by 2 bases and J by 0 bases, with 14 bases between the two germline ends. CDR1 is SGHAT and CDR2 is FQNNGV in the germline V gene. CDR3 sequence (DNA): TGTGCCAGCAGCTTAAATTGGGGGTCCTACTCTGGAAACACCATATATTTT. It yields the protein CASSLNWGSYSGNTIYF. The entire variable domain, with the rest obtained from reference TRBV11-2 and TRBJ1-3, is as follows: EAGVAQSPRYKIIEKRQSVAFWCNPISGHATLYWYQQILGQGPKLLIQFQNNGVVDDSQLPKDRFSAERLKGVDSTLKIQPAKLEDSAVYLCASSLNWGSYSGNTIYFGEGSWLTVV.

Comments on this clone: Other DNA sequences of this sample code for an identical CDR3. The chain has TRBV6-2 or TRBV6-3 and TRBJ2-3; TRBD2 matches 7 bases. V lost 0 bases, J lost 3 bases, and 0 bases stayed unmatched. The CDR3 runs 14 residues. The germline V gene encodes CDR1 MNHEY and CDR2 SVGEGT. This CDR3 reads CASSYSGGTDTQYF. The DNA for the CDR3 is TGTGCCAGCAGTTACTCCGGGGGGACAGATACGCAGTATTTT.

V is TRBV2 and J is TRBJ2-1; the D gene is possibly TRBD2 (6 bases). The CDR3 is 15 residues long. Germline CDR1 is SNHLY and CDR2 is FYNNEI. With 5 bases removed from V and 6 bases from J, the gap between germline ends came to 17 bases. The CDR3 reads CASSNLAKIFNEQFF. CDR3 bases: TGTGCCAGCAGTAACCTAGCGAAGATCTTCAATGAGCAGTTCTTC. Filled out from reference TRBV2 and TRBJ2-1, the complete variable domain reads EPEVTQTPSHQVTQMGQEVILRCVPISNHLYFYWYRQILGQKVEFLVSFYNNEISEKSEIFDDQFSVERPDGSNFTLKIRSTKLEDSAMYFCASSNLAKIFNEQFFGPGTRLTVL.

The V call is TRBV28, the J call TRBJ2-2; D is undetermined. The V gene lost 2 bases and the J gene lost 6 bases, with 1 base spanning the gap. The germline gives CDR1 MDHEN, CDR2 SYDVKM. This CDR3 is 11 amino acids long. The CDR3 DNA reads TGTGCCAGCAGTTTACCCGGGGAGCTGTTTTTT. Its translation: CASSLPGELFF.

This clone was seen a few times. This chain uses TRBV6-5 with TRBJ1-1; D not certain. V dropped 7 bases and J dropped 2 bases, with 5 bases sitting between them. From germline, CDR1 is MNHEY and CDR2 SVGAGI. CDR3 size: 11 residues. The CDR3 sequence is CASTRNTEAFF. CDR3 nucleotide sequence: TGTGCCAGCACCAGAAACACTGAAGCTTTCTTT.

The genes are TRBV11-1 and TRBJ2-7; no clear D. V was cut by 0 bases and J by 2 bases, with 5 bases left in between. The CDR3 consists of 13 residues. Germline loops: CDR1 SGHAT, CDR2 FQDESV (reference sequence). CDR3 region: CASSLAGTYEQYF. Here the CDR3 DNA reads TGTGCCAGCAGCTTAGCAGGGACCTACGAGCAGTACTTC.

This rearrangement joins TRBV5-6 to TRBJ1-2; D is unresolved. The germline V and J ends were trimmed by 2 bases and 7 bases, with 12 bases remaining between them. The CDR3 loop spans 13 amino acids. Per germline, CDR1 SGHDT and CDR2 YYEEEE. CDR3 DNA sequence: TGTGCCAGCAGCTTTGGGTCTCTACTTGGCTACACCTTC. Protein: CASSFGSLLGYTF.

This chain joins TRBV10-3 and TRBJ2-2, with 8 bases matching TRBD2. The length of the CDR3 is 20 residues. V trimming: 0 bases; J trimming: 0 bases; junction bases outside the gene matches: 12. Germline values: CDR1 ENHRY, CDR2 SYGVKD. The CDR3 DNA sequence: TGTGCCATCAGTGAGTCAACCAGCGGGAGCCGACGATCGAACACCGGGGAGCTGTTTTTT. It is translated as CAISESTSGSRRSNTGELFF.

This clone was counted between two and nine times. The gene calls are TRBV19 and TRBJ1-3, with D unresolved. The V and J ends lost 7 bases and 0 bases respectively, with 7 bases between them. The CDR3 loop spans 13 amino acids. CDR1 is LNHDA, CDR2 SQIVND, per germline (reference sequence). The CDR3 loop reads CASTESSGNTIYF. CDR3 nucleotide sequence: TGTGCCAGTACAGAGAGCTCTGGAAACACCATATATTTT.

This sequence joins TRBV3-1 (or the pseudogene TRBV3-2) and TRBJ2-7, with 10 nucleotides matching TRBD2. The germline CDR1 and CDR2 sequences are LGHDT and YNNKEL (reference sequence). V lost 3 bases, J lost 5 bases, and 4 bases stayed unmatched. This CDR3 is built from 14 residues. The chain's CDR3 is CASSQGLASHEQYF. The CDR3 DNA is TGTGCCAGCAGCCAGGGACTAGCGAGCCACGAGCAGTACTTC.

This chain links TRBV9 with TRBJ2-1; 8 nucleotides align to TRBD1. The germline gives CDR1 SGDLS, CDR2 YYNGEE. The CDR3 consists of 15 residues. Unmatched junction bases numbered 6, after V lost 4 bases and J lost 3 bases. Here the CDR3 DNA reads TGTGCCAGCAGCCTCGGACAGGGAAGCTACAATGAGCAGTTCTTC. Protein product: CASSLGQGSYNEQFF. Filled out from reference TRBV9 and TRBJ2-1, the complete variable domain reads DSGVTQTPKHLITATGQRVTLRCSPRSGDLSVYWYQQSLDQGLQFLIQYYNGEERAKGNILERFSAQQFPDLHSELNLSSLELGDSALYFCASSLGQGSYNEQFFGPGTRLTVL.

This clone was detected once. V is TRBV5-1 and J is TRBJ1-1, with TRBD1 matching over 10 bases. V was clipped by 0 bases and J by 7 bases; unmatched bases: 9. From germline, CDR1 is SGHRS and CDR2 YFSETQ. This CDR3 region has 16 residues. The CDR3 loop reads CASSLGQGAGGGEAFF. CDR3 nucleotides: TGCGCCAGCAGCTTGGGACAGGGGGCGGGAGGAGGTGAAGCTTTCTTT.

On this clone itself: Germline is not matched at one junction end, which may reflect a read error. The chain uses TRBV7-2 and TRBJ1-2, with 9 positions matching TRBD1. The CDR3 loop spans 13 amino acids. Germline CDR1 reads SGHTA; CDR2 reads FQGNSA. CDR3 residues: CASSLAPGQGKIF. The CDR3, as DNA: TGTGCCAGCAGCTTAGCTCCGGGACAGGGCAAGATCTTC.